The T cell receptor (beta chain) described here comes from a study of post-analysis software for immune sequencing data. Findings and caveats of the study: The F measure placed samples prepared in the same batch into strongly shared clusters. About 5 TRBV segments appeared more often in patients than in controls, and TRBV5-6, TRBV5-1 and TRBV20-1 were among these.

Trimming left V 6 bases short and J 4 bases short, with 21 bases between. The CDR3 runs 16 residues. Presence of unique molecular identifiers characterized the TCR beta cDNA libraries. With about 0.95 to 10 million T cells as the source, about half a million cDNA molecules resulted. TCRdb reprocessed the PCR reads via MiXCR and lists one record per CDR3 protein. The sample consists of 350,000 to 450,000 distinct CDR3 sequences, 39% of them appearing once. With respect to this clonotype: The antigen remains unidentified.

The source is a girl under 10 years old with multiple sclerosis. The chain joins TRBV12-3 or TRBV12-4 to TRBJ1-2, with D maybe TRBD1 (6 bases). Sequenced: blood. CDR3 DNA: TGTGCCAGCAGCAGGGGAAGCGGCGGCCTCGGCTATGGCTACACCTTC. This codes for CASSRGSGGLGYGYTF.